The next 18 T cell receptor beta chains were all read from a single sample in a study of T cells after yellow fever vaccination. TCRdb reanalysed the 5' RACE reads using MiXCR and keeps one entry per CDR3 protein. The sample yields around 320,000 distinct CDR3 sequences, about 10% seen once. Sample: CD4+ T cells sorted from PBMCs, taken 45 days after the yellow fever booster vaccination. Receptors were obtained from a man between 18 and 35 years old who received the YFV17D yellow fever vaccine.

In its sample, this clonotype was seen a few times. The chain couples TRBV4-1 to TRBJ2-1; 11 positions agree with TRBD2. Trimming took 4 bases from V and 9 from J; bases not matched to a gene: 11. Per the germline V gene, CDR1 is MGHRA and CDR2 is YSYEKL. The CDR3 is 16 residues long. The CDR3, as DNA: TGCGCCAGCAGCCCCACTAGCGGGGGACGAGGCAGTGAGCAGTTCTTC. Its translation: CASSPTSGGRGSEQFF.

CDR3 in amino acids: CASRPLAGTDTQYF. The CDR3 DNA reads TGTGCCAGCAGACCACTAGCGGGCACAGATACGCAGTATTTT. The V and J genes are TRBV2 and TRBJ2-3; 8 bases map to TRBD2. J was trimmed by 1 base and V by 6 bases; bases with no gene match: 3. CDR3 length: 14 amino acids. The V gene's germline CDR1 is SNHLY and CDR2 FYNNEI.

The V and J genes are TRBV19 and TRBJ2-1; TRBD1 aligns across 10 bases. Trimming cost V 5 bases and J 2 bases; bases outside gene matches: 21. This CDR3 region has 21 residues. Germline loops: CDR1 LNHDA, CDR2 SQIVND (reference sequence). The CDR3 loop reads CASSSRWSTRDRGGTYNEQFF. CDR3 coding DNA: TGTGCCAGTAGTTCCCGGTGGAGCACCCGGGACAGGGGAGGAACCTACAATGAGCAGTTCTTC.

Many counts were recorded for this clonotype. The chain carries TRBV7-9 and TRBJ1-1; D is unresolved. Trimming cost V 1 base and J 10 bases, with 16 bases left between them. The CDR3 consists of 14 residues. The germline V gene has CDR1 SEHNR and CDR2 FQNEAQ (reference sequence). CDR3 region: CASSLDLASVGAFF. The CDR3 DNA follows: TGTGCCAGCAGCTTAGATCTAGCTTCGGTTGGAGCTTTCTTT.

This clonotype was counted between two and nine times. This chain connects TRBV5-5 to TRBJ2-7, with TRBD2 matching over 8 bases. V shed 4 bases, J shed 0 bases, and the junction held 12 bases outside the gene matches. The CDR3 consists of 17 residues. Germline CDR1 reads SGHKS; CDR2 reads YYEKEE (reference sequence). CDR3 sequence: CASSQPTIAGTSYEQYF. CDR3 bases: TGTGCCAGCAGCCAACCCACGATAGCGGGGACCTCCTACGAGCAGTACTTC.

This clonotype has only a few counts. V gene TRBV7-2 combines with J gene TRBJ1-2; D is unresolved. The ends were cut back, 5 bases at V and 8 bases at J, with 24 bases in the middle. The CDR3 totals 16 residues. Germline V gene data show CDR1 as SGHTA and CDR2 as FQGNSA. The CDR3 spells CASSQRVGVLKEGYTF. DNA of the CDR3: TGTGCCAGCAGCCAAAGGGTCGGCGTACTCAAGGAAGGCTACACCTTC.

The rearrangement uses TRBV7-3 and TRBJ2-3; 9 nucleotides align to TRBD2. The CDR3 runs 14 residues. Germline V gene data show CDR1 as SGHTA and CDR2 as FQGTGA. The J segment lost 2 bases and the V segment lost 6 bases, leaving 3 bases of the junction unmatched. Here the CDR3 reads CASRAGGATDTQYF. The DNA of the CDR3 is TGTGCCAGCAGAGCGGGGGGCGCCACAGATACGCAGTATTTT.

This clonotype occurred a few times. The rearrangement links TRBV11-2 to TRBJ2-2; D might be TRBD2 (5 bases). Trimming took 5 bases from V and 5 from J, leaving 15 bases between them. The germline V gene has CDR1 SGHAT and CDR2 FQNNGV. This CDR3 has 15 amino acids. The CDR3 reads CASSGLRVRTGELFF. CDR3 in DNA: TGTGCCAGCAGCGGGCTGCGGGTTCGTACCGGGGAGCTGTTTTTT.

This clonotype has only one observation. This rearrangement joins TRBV4-3 to TRBJ2-2; possible D gene TRBD2, 6 bases. Germline values: CDR1 LGHNA, CDR2 YSLEER. Trimming left V 0 bases short and J 4 bases short, with 33 bases between. This CDR3 contains 23 residues. CDR3 in amino acids: CASSQDDRYGDVRGIGLTGELFF. CDR3 nucleotides: TGCGCCAGCAGCCAAGACGACCGGTATGGTGACGTACGGGGGATTGGACTCACCGGGGAGCTGTTTTTT.

This clonotype is a singleton in its sample. The chain is built from TRBV30 and TRBJ1-4, with TRBD1 matching 9 bases. V trimming: 5 bases; J trimming: 8 bases; junction bases outside the gene matches: 9. Germline lookup yields CDR1 GTSNPN and CDR2 SVGIG (reference sequence). This CDR3 comprises 14 residues. The CDR3 bases are TGTGCCTGGGAAAGGGACAGGGTGAGCGAAAAACTGTTTTTT. It encodes CAWERDRVSEKLFF.

This clonotype came up many times. The V call is TRBV5-5, the J call TRBJ2-5; D might be TRBD1 or TRBD2, each matching 5 bases. V gave up 0 bases and J gave up 0 bases, with 9 bases separating them. The CDR3 length is 15 residues. The germline V gene encodes CDR1 SGHKS and CDR2 YYEKEE (reference sequence). The CDR3 loop reads CASSLAPGHQETQYF. The CDR3 coding sequence is TGTGCCAGCAGCTTGGCACCGGGACACCAAGAGACCCAGTACTTC.

This clonotype showed up just a few times. The chain couples TRBV28 to TRBJ2-7; D is possibly TRBD2 (5 bases). V gave up 3 bases and J gave up 7 bases, with 13 bases separating them. The germline CDR1 and CDR2 sequences are MDHEN and SYDVKM. The CDR3 covers 13 residues. The CDR3 spells CASSLRAPGEQYV. CDR3 DNA sequence: TGTGCCAGCAGTTTGAGGGCCCCGGGGGAGCAGTACGTC.

The sample holds many counts of this clonotype. The chain has TRBV11-2 and TRBJ2-4, with 7 bases that match TRBD1. The J segment lost 1 base and the V segment lost 3 bases, leaving 18 bases of the junction unmatched. Germline V CDR1 and CDR2: SGHAT, FQNNGV. There are 20 residues in the CDR3. This chain's CDR3 is CASSFPTDRENNGAKNIQYF. The CDR3 nucleotides are TGTGCCAGCAGCTTCCCAACCGACAGGGAAAACAATGGGGCCAAAAACATTCAGTACTTC.

This clonotype was picked up many times. The chain joins TRBV9 to TRBJ2-7, with D possibly matching TRBD1 (5 bases). Looked up from germline, CDR1 is SGDLS and CDR2 is YYNGEE. There are 15 residues in the CDR3. V was trimmed by 0 bases and J by 2 bases, leaving 12 bases between them. The CDR3 coding sequence is TGTGCCAGCAGCGTAGTCCCGACAGTGCCCTACGAGCAGTACTTC. Protein product: CASSVVPTVPYEQYF.

At least ten counts were recorded for this clonotype. This chain connects TRBV5-1 to TRBJ2-5; perhaps TRBD1 as D (6 bases). Deletions cut 3 bases from V and 3 bases from J, with 9 bases between. This CDR3 comprises 13 residues. Germline values: CDR1 SGHRS, CDR2 YFSETQ. CDR3 sequence reads: CASSSGQKETQYF. CDR3 DNA: TGCGCCAGCAGCTCTGGACAGAAAGAGACCCAGTACTTC.

The rearrangement links TRBV11-2 to TRBJ2-7; 11 bases align to TRBD2. The CDR3 sequence is 16 residues long. The germline CDR1 and CDR2 sequences are SGHAT and FQNNGV. The V segment lost 4 bases and the J segment 0 bases; nucleotides outside the gene matches: 5. CDR3 DNA: TGTGCCAGCAGCTCGTTAGCGGGGGGGGTCTCCTACGAGCAGTACTTC. It is translated as CASSSLAGGVSYEQYF.

This clonotype was recorded once. V gene TRBV6-1 combines with J gene TRBJ2-3; 9 bases agree with TRBD2. The CDR3 loop spans 16 amino acids. From germline, CDR1 is MNHNS and CDR2 SASEGT. Unmatched junction bases numbered 8, after V lost 4 bases and J lost 3 bases. This chain's CDR3 is CASSATAGGSTDTQYF. The DNA for the CDR3 is TGTGCCAGCAGTGCTACAGCGGGGGGTTCGACAGATACGCAGTATTTT.

This chain joins TRBV15 and TRBJ2-3, with a tentative D call TRBD1 (5 bases). Trimming pared 4 bases from V and 5 bases from J, leaving 7 bases between. The CDR3 totals 12 residues. Per the germline V gene, CDR1 is LNHNV and CDR2 is YYDKDF (reference sequence). CDR3 DNA: TGTGCCACCAGCATCCAGGGAGATACGCAGTATTTT. This codes for CATSIQGDTQYF.